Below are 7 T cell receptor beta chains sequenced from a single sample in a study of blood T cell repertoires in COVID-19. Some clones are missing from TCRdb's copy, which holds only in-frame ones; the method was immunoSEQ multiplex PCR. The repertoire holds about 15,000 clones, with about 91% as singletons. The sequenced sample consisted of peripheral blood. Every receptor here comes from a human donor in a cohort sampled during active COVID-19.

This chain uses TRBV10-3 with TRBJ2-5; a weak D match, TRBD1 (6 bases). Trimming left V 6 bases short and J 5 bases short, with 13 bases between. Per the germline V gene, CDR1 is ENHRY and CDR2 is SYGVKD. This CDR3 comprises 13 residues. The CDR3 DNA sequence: TGTGCCATCAGAGGGACACCCCAGGAGACCCAGTACTTC. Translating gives CAIRGTPQETQYF.

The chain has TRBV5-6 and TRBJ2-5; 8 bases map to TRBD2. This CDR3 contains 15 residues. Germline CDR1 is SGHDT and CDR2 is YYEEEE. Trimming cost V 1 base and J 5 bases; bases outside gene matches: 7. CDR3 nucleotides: TGTGCCAGCAGCTTGACCGGGAGGGCTGTGGAGACCCAGTACTTC. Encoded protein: CASSLTGRAVETQYF.

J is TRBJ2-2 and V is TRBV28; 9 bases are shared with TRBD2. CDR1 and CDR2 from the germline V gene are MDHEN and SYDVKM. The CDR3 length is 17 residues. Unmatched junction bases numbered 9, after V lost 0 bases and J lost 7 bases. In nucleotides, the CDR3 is TGTGCCAGCAGTTTATGGATAGCGGGAGTGGCGGGCGGGGAGCTGTTTTTT. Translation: CASSLWIAGVAGGELFF.

This CDR3 is CASGMGQRATEAFF. The CDR3 coding sequence is TGCGCCAGCGGGATGGGCCAGCGGGCCACTGAAGCTTTCTTT. The chain combines TRBV5-1 with TRBJ1-1; no reliable D call. This CDR3 comprises 14 residues. The germline V gene encodes CDR1 SGHRS and CDR2 YFSETQ. V dropped 7 bases and J dropped 4 bases, with 17 bases sitting between them.

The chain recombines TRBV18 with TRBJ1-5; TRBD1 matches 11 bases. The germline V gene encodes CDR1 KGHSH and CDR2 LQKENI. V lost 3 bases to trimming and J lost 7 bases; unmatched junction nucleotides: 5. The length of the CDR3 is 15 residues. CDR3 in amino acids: CASSPVGQGGQPQHF. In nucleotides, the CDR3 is TGTGCCAGCTCACCCGTGGGACAGGGGGGACAGCCCCAGCATTTT.

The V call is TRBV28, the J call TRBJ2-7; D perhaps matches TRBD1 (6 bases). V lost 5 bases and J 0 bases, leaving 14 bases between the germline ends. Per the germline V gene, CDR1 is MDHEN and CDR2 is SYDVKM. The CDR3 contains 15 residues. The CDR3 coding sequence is TGTGCCAGCAGTACTCAGGGGTTAAGCTCCTACGAGCAGTACTTC. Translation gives CASSTQGLSSYEQYF.

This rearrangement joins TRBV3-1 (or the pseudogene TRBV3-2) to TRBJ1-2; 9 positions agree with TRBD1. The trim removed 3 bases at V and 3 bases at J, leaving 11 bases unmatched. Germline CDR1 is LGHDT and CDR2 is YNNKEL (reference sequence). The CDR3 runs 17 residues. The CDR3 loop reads CASSHRDRVRWDYGYTF. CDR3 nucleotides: TGTGCCAGCAGCCACCGGGACAGGGTAAGGTGGGACTATGGCTACACCTTC.